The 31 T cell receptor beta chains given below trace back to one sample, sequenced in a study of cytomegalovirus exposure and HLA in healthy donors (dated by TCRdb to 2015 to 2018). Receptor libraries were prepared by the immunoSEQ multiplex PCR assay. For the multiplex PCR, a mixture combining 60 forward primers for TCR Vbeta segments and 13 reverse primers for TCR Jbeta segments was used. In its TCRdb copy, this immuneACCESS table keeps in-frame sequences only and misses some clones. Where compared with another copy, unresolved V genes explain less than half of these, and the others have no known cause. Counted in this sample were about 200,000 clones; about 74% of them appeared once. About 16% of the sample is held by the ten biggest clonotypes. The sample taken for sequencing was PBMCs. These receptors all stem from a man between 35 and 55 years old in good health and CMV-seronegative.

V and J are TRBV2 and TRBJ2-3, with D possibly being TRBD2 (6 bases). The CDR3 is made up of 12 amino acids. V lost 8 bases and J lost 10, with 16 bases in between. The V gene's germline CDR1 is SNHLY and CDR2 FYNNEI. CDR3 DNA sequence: TGTGCCAGCGGGGGGTCGGGCCGATCGCAGTATTTT. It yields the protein CASGGSGRSQYF.

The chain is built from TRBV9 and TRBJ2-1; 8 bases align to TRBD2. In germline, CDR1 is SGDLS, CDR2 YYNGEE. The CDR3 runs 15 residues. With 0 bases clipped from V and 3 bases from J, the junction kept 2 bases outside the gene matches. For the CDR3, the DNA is TGTGCCAGCAGCGTAGCGGGGACTAGCTACAATGAGCAGTTCTTC. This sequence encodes CASSVAGTSYNEQFF.

The CDR3 loop reads CASVPGQGNYGYTF. The CDR3 DNA reads as TGTGCCAGCGTCCCGGGACAGGGTAACTATGGCTACACCTTC. The chain uses TRBV19 and TRBJ1-2; TRBD1 matches at 9 bases. Germline V gene sequence: CDR1 LNHDA, CDR2 SQIVND (reference sequence). The V segment lost 9 bases and the J segment 1 base; nucleotides outside the gene matches: 6. This CDR3 has 14 residues.

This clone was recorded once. CDR3 in DNA: TGTGCCAGCAGGGGGGGGGCGCTTAGCACAGATACGCAGTATTTT. It encodes CASRGGALSTDTQYF. This chain connects TRBV7-2 to TRBJ2-3; TRBD2 might be the D (7 bases). This CDR3 spans 15 amino acids. Germline assignment: CDR1 SGHTA and CDR2 FQGNSA. V lost 6 bases, J lost 0 bases, and 13 bases lay in between.

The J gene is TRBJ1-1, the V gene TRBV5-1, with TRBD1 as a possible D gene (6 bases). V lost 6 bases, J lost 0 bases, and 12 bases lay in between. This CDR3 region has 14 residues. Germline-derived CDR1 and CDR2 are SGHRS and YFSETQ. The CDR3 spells CASITGNLNTEAFF. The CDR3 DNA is TGCGCCAGCATAACAGGGAACTTGAACACTGAAGCTTTCTTT.

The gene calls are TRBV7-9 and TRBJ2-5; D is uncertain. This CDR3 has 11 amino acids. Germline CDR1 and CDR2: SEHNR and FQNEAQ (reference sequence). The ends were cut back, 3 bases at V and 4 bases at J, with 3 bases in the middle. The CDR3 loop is CASSFLETQYF. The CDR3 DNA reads TGTGCCAGCAGCTTCCTAGAGACCCAGTACTTC.

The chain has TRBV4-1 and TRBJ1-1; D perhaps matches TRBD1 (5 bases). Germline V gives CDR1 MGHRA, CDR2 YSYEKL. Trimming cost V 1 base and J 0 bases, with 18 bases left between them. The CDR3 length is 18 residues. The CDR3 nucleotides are TGCGCCAGCAGCCAAGGGGGGGGGTCAGGGTCCATGAACACTGAAGCTTTCTTT. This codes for CASSQGGGSGSMNTEAFF.

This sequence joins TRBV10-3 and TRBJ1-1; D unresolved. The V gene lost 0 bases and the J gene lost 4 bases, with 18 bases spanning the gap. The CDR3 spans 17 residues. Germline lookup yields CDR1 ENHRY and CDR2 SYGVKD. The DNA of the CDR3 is TGTGCCATCAGTGAGTCGACTAGGATCGAGGGTCGCACTGAAGCTTTCTTT. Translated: CAISESTRIEGRTEAFF.

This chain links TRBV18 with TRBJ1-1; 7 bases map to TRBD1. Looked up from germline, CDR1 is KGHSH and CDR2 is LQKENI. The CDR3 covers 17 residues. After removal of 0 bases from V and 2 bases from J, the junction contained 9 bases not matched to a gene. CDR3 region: CASSPPMMNRGNTEAFF. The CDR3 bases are TGTGCCAGCTCACCACCGATGATGAACAGGGGTAACACTGAAGCTTTCTTT.

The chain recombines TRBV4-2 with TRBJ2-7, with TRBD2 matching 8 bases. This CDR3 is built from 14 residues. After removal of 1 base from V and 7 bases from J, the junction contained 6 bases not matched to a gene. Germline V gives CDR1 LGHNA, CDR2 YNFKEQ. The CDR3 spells CASSQGSGRGEQYF. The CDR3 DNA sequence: TGTGCCAGCAGCCAAGGAAGCGGGAGAGGAGAGCAGTACTTC.

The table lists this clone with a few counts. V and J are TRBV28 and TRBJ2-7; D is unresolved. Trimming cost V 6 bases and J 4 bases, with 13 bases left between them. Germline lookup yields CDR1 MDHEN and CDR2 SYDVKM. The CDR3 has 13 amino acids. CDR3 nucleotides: TGTGCCAGCAGCGCTGTGTGGGCATACGAGCAGTACTTC. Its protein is CASSAVWAYEQYF.

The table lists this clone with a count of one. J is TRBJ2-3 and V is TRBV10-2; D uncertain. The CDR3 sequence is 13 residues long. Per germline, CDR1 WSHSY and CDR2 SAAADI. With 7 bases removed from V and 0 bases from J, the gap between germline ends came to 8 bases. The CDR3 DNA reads TGCGCCAGCAAAGAGCCTAGCACAGATACGCAGTATTTT. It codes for CASKEPSTDTQYF.

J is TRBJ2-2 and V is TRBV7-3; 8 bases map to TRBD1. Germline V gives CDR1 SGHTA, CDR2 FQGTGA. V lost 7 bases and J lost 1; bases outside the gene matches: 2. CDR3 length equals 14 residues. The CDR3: CASNDRGNTGELFF. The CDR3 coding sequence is TGTGCCAGCAACGACAGGGGGAACACCGGGGAGCTGTTTTTT. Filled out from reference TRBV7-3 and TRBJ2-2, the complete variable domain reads GAGVSQTPSNKVTEKGKYVELRCDPISGHTALYWYRQSLGQGPEFLIYFQGTGAADDSGLPNDRFFAVRPEGSVSTLKIQRTERGDSAVYLCASNDRGNTGELFFGEGSRLTVL.

CDR3 in amino acids: CASNRQGPNTEAFF. The DNA of the CDR3 is TGTGCCAGCAATCGGCAGGGCCCAAACACTGAAGCTTTCTTT. J is TRBJ1-1 and V is TRBV27; a weak D match, TRBD1 (5 bases). Germline CDR1 reads MNHEY; CDR2 reads SMNVEV (reference sequence). V was shortened by 7 bases and J by 2 bases, with 14 bases between the two germline ends. This CDR3 contains 14 residues.

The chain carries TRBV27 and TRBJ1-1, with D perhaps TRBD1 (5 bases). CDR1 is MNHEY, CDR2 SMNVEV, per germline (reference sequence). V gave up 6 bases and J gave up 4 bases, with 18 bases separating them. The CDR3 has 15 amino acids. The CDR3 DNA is TGTGCCAGCAGAACCTACATCAAGGGGTCCACTGAAGCTTTCTTT. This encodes CASRTYIKGSTEAFF.

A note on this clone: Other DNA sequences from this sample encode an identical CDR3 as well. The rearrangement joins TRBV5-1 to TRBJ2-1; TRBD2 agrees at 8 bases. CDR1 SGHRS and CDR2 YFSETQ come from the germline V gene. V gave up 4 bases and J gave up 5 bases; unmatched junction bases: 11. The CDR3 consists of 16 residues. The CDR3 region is CASSPPGAGGNNEQFF. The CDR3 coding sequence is TGCGCCAGCAGCCCTCCGGGGGCGGGAGGCAACAATGAGCAGTTCTTC. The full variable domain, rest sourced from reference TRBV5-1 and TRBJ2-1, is KAGVTQTPRYLIKTRGQQVTLSCSPISGHRSVSWYQQTPGQGLQFLFEYFSETQRNKGNFPGRFSGRQFSNSRSEMNVSTLELGDSALYLCASSPPGAGGNNEQFFGPGTRLTVL.

This CDR3 reads CASSDTSGEQYF. CDR3 bases: TGTGCCAGCAGTGACACTAGCGGTGAGCAGTACTTC. The chain has TRBV28 and TRBJ2-7, with 8 bases fitting TRBD2. The CDR3 is made up of 12 amino acids. Trimming removed 5 bases from V and 7 bases from J; junction bases left unmatched: 4. The V gene's germline CDR1 is MDHEN and CDR2 SYDVKM.

CDR3 sequence: CATSLSGGTRETQYF. CDR3 in DNA: TGCGCCACCTCGCTTAGCGGGGGGACTAGGGAGACCCAGTACTTC. The rearrangement links TRBV5-1 to TRBJ2-5, with TRBD2 identical over 10 bases. The CDR3 has 15 amino acids. Germline CDR1 and CDR2: SGHRS and YFSETQ. After removal of 9 bases from V and 5 bases from J, the junction contained 13 bases not matched to a gene.

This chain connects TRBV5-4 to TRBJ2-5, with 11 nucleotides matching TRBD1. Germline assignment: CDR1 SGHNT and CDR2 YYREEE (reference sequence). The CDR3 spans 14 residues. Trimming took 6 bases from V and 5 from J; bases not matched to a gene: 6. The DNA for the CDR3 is TGTGCCAGCACCCCGGGACAGGGGGGGGAGACCCAGTACTTC. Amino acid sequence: CASTPGQGGETQYF.

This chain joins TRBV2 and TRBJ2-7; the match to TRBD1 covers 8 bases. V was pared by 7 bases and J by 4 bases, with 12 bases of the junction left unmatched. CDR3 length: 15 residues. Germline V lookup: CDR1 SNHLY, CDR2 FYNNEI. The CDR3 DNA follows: TGTGCCAGCACCACCCCGGGACAGGTTCCGTACGAGCAGTACTTC. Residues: CASTTPGQVPYEQYF.

The CDR3: CASSPGTSGAQETQYF. CDR3 bases: TGTGCCAGCTCACCCGGGACTAGCGGGGCACAAGAGACCCAGTACTTC. The J gene is TRBJ2-5, the V gene TRBV18; TRBD2 aligns across 13 bases. Germline assignment: CDR1 KGHSH and CDR2 LQKENI. The V segment lost 3 bases and the J segment 2 bases; nucleotides outside the gene matches: 3. This CDR3 comprises 16 residues.

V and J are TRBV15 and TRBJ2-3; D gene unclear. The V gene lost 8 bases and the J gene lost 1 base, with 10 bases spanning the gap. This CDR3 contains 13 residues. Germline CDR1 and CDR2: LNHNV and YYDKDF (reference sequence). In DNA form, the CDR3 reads TGTGCCACCGCTGGAAGCGGCACAGATACGCAGTATTTT. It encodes CATAGSGTDTQYF.

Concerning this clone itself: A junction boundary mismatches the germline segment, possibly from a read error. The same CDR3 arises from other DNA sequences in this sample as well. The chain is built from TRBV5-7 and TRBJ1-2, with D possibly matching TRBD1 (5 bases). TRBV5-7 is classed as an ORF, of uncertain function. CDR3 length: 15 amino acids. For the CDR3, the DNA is TGTGCCAGCAGCCCCCGTCAGCGGGAGAGGGGTGGCTACACTTTC. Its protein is CASSPRQRERGGYTF.

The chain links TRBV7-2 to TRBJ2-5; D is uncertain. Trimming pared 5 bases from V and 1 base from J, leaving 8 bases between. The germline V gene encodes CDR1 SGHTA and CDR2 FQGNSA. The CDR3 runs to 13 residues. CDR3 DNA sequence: TGTGCCAGCAGCCAGGCCCTCCAAGAGACCCAGTACTTC. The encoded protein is CASSQALQETQYF.

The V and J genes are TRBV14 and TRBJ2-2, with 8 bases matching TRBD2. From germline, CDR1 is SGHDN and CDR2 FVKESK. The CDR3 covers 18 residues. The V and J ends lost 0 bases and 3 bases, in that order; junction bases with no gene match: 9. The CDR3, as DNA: TGTGCCAGCAGCCAAGATGTCACCCGGGAGGGTCACACCGGGGAGCTGTTTTTT. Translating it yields CASSQDVTREGHTGELFF.

CDR3 loop: CASTLSLRSNQPQHF. CDR3 bases: TGTGCCAGTACCCTCTCTTTGCGAAGCAATCAGCCCCAGCATTTT. The chain uses TRBV19 and TRBJ1-5, with D unresolved. From germline, CDR1 is LNHDA and CDR2 SQIVND (reference sequence). V lost 7 bases to trimming and J lost 1 base, with 14 bases between them. The CDR3 has 15 residues.

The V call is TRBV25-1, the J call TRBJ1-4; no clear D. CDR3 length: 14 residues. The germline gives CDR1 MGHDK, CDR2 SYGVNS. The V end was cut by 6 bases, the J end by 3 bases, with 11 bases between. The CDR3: CASSQQLANEKLFF. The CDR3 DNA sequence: TGTGCCAGCAGCCAACAGCTCGCTAATGAAAAACTGTTTTTT.

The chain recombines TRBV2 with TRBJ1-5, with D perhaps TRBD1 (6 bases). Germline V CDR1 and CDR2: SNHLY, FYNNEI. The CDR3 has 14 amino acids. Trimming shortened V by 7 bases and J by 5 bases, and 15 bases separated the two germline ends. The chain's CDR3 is CASNDRGGYQPQHF. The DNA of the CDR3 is TGTGCCAGCAACGACAGAGGGGGATATCAGCCCCAGCATTTT.

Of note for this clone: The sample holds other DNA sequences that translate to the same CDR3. The CDR3 DNA is TGCGCCAGCAGCTTGGCAGGGACTAGCGGGGGGCAAGAGACCCAGTACTTC. This codes for CASSLAGTSGGQETQYF. The chain is built from TRBV5-1 and TRBJ2-5, with 15 bases identical to TRBD2. The CDR3 covers 17 residues. V was clipped by 0 bases and J by 2 bases; unmatched bases: 2. Germline CDR1 is SGHRS and CDR2 is YFSETQ.

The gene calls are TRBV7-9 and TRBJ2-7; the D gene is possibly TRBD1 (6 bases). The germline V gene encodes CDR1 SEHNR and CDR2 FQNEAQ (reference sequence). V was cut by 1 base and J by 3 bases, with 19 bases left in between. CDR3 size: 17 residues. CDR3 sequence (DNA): TGTGCCAGCAGCTTAGTGGCGTTCTCAGGGGCTGTCTACGAGCAGTACTTC. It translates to CASSLVAFSGAVYEQYF.

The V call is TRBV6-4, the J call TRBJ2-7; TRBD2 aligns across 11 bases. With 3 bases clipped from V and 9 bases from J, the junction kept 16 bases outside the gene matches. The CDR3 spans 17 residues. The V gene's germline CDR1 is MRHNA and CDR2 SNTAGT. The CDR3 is CASSDPPGTSGFTGQYF. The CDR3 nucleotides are TGTGCCAGCAGTGATCCGCCCGGGACTAGCGGTTTTACGGGGCAGTACTTC.